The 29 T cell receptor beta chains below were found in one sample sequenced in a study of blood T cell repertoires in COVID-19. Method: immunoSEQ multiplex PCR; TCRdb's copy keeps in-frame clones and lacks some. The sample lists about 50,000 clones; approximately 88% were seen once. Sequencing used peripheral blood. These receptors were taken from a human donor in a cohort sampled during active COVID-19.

The CDR3 spells CASSSGLAGGRINEQFF. As DNA, the CDR3 is TGCGCCAGCAGCTCTGGACTAGCGGGGGGCAGGATCAATGAGCAGTTCTTC. This chain joins TRBV5-1 and TRBJ2-1, with 14 bases identical to TRBD2. The CDR3 covers 17 residues. Germline V gene lookup returns CDR1 SGHRS and CDR2 YFSETQ. After removal of 3 bases from V and 6 bases from J, the junction contained 8 bases not matched to a gene.

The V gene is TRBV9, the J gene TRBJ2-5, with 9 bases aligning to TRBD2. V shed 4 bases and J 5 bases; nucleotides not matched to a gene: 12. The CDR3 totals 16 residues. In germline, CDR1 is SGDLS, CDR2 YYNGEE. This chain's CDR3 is CASSTLSGGHGETQYF. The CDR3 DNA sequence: TGTGCCAGCAGCACCCTTAGCGGGGGCCACGGGGAGACCCAGTACTTC.

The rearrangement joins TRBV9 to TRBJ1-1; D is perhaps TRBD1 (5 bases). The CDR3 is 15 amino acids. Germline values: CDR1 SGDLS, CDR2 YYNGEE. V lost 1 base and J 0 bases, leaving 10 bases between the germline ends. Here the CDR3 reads CASSVSTALNTEAFF. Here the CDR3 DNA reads TGTGCCAGCAGCGTATCGACAGCCCTGAACACTGAAGCTTTCTTT.

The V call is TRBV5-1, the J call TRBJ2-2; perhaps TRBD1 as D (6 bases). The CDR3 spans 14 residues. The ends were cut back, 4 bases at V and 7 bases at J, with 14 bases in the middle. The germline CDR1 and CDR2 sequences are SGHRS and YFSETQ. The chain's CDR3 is CASSMGPGDGELFF. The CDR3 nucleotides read TGCGCCAGCAGCATGGGTCCAGGGGACGGGGAGCTGTTTTTT.

The chain's CDR3 is CASSPGVYGYTF. The CDR3 DNA sequence: TGTGCCAGCAGCCCAGGGGTATATGGCTACACCTTC. The V call is TRBV12-3 or TRBV12-4, the J call TRBJ1-2; a possible D gene is TRBD1 (6 bases). The CDR3 runs 12 residues. The V gene lost 6 bases and the J gene lost 5 bases, with 10 bases spanning the gap.

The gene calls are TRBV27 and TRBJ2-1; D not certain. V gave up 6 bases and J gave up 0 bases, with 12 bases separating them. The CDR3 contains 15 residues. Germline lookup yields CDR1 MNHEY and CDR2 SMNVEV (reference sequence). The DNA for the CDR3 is TGTGCCAGCAGCTTAGACCACAGCTCCTACAATGAGCAGTTCTTC. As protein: CASSLDHSSYNEQFF.

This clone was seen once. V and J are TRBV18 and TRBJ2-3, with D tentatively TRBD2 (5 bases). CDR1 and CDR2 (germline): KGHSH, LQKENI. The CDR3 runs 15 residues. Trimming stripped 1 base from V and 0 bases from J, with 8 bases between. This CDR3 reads CASSPLATSTDTQYF. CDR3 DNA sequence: TGTGCCAGCTCACCACTAGCGACTAGCACAGATACGCAGTATTTT.

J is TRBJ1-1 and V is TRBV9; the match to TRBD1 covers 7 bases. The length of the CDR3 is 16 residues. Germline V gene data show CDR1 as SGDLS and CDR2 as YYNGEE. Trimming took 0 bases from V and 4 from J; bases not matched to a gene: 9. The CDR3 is CASSVEGGGGGTEAFF. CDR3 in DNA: TGTGCCAGCAGCGTAGAAGGTGGAGGGGGCGGCACTGAAGCTTTCTTT.

The CDR3 sequence is CSVGQNQRLGNEQFF. The CDR3 region has the DNA TGCAGCGTTGGTCAGAACCAGCGGCTCGGCAATGAGCAGTTCTTC. The chain links TRBV29-1 to TRBJ2-1; a possible D gene is TRBD2 (5 bases). This CDR3 spans 15 amino acids. Germline CDR1 SQVTM, CDR2 ANQGSEA. V lost 4 bases and J lost 6, with 19 bases in between.

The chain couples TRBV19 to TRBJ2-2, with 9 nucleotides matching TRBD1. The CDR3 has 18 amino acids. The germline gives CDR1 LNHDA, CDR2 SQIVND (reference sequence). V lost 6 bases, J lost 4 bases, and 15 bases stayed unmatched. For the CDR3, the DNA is TGTGCCAGTAGAGGAATCACCGGGACAGGGTCGGTCACCGGGGAGCTGTTTTTT. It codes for CASRGITGTGSVTGELFF.

DNA of the CDR3: TGTGCCAGCAGCTTGGGGGGGACTAGCGGGAAAGAGACCCAGTACTTC. It encodes CASSLGGTSGKETQYF. The V gene is TRBV5-8, the J gene TRBJ2-5, with TRBD2 identical over 13 bases. Germline V gives CDR1 SGHTS, CDR2 YDEGEE. The CDR3 is 16 residues long. J lost 3 bases, V lost 0 bases, and 2 bases had no gene match.

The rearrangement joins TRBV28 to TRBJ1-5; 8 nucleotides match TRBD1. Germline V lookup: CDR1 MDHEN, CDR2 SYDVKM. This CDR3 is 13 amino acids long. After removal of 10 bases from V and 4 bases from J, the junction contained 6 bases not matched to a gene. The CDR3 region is CATQGASNQPQHF. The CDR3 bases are TGTGCCACCCAGGGGGCGAGTAATCAGCCCCAGCATTTT.

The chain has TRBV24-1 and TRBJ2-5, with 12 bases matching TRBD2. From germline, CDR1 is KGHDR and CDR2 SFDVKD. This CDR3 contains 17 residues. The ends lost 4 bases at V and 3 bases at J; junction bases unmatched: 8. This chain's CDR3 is CATSDLAGGPRKETQYF. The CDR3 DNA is TGTGCCACCAGTGACCTAGCGGGAGGGCCGAGGAAAGAGACCCAGTACTTC.

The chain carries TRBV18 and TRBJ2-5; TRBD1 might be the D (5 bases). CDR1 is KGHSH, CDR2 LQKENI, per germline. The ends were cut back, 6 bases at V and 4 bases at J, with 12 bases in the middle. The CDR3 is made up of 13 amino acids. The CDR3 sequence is CASSPDQGETQYF. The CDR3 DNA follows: TGTGCCAGCTCCCCCGACCAGGGAGAGACCCAGTACTTC. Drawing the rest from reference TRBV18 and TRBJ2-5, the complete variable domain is NAGVMQNPRHLVRRRGQEARLRCSPMKGHSHVYWYRQLPEEGLKFMVYLQKENIIDESGMPKERFSAEFPKEGPSILRIQQVVRGDSAAYFCASSPDQGETQYFGPGTRLLVL.

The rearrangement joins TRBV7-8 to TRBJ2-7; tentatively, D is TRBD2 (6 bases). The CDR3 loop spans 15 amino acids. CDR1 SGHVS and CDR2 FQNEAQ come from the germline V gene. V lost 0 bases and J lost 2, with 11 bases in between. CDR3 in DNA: TGTGCCAGCAGCTTAGCGGCTAGCGTAACCTACGAGCAGTACGTC. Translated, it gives CASSLAASVTYEQYV.

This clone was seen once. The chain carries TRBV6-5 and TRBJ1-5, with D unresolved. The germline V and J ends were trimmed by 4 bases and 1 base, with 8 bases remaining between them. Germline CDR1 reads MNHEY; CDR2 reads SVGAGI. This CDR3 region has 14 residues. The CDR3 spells CASSLHGSNQPQHF. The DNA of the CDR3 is TGTGCCAGCAGTTTACACGGGAGCAATCAGCCCCAGCATTTT.

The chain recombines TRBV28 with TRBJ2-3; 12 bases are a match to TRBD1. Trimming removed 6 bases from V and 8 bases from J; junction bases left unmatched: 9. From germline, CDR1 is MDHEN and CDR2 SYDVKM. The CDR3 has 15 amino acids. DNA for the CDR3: TGTGCCAGCAGCGCCGGGACAGGGGGCTATATTACGCAGTATTTT. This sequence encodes CASSAGTGGYITQYF.

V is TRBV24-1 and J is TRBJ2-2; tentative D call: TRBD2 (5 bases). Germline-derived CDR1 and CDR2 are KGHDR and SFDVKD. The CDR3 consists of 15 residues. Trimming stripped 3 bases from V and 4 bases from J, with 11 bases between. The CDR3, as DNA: TGTGCCACCAGTGATCCCCGAGGGCGCACCGGGGAGCTGTTTTTT. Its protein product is CATSDPRGRTGELFF.

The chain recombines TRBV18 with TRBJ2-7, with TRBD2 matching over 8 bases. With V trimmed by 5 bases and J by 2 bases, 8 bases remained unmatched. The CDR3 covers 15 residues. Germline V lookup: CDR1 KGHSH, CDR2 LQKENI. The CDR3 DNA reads TGTGCCAGCTCAAGGGGCCGGGAGGGCCCCTACGAGCAGTACGTC. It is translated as CASSRGREGPYEQYV.

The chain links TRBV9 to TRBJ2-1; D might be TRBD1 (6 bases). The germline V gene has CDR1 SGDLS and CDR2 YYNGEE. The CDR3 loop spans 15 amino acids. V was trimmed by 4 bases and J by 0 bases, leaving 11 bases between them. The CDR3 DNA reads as TGTGCCAGCAGCCCGGACAGTAGCTCCTACAATGAGCAGTTCTTC. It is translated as CASSPDSSSYNEQFF.

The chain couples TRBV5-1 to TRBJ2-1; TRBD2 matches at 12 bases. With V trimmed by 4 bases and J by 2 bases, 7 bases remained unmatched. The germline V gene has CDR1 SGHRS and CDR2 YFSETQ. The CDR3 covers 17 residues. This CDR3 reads CASSTASGGAPYNEQFF. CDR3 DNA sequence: TGCGCCAGCAGCACTGCTAGCGGGGGGGCTCCCTACAATGAGCAGTTCTTC.

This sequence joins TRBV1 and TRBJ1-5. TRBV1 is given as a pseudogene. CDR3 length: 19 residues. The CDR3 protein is CTSSQQQSMGGYSNQPQHF. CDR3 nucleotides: TGCACCAGCAGCCAGCAACAGAGTATGGGGGGTTATAGCAATCAGCCCCAGCATTTT.

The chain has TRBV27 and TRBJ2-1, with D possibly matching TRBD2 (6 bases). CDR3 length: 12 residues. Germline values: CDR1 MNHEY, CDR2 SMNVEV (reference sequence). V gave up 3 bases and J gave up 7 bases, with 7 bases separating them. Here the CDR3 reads CASSLGGNEQFF. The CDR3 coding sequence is TGTGCCAGCAGTTTGGGGGGAAATGAGCAGTTCTTC.

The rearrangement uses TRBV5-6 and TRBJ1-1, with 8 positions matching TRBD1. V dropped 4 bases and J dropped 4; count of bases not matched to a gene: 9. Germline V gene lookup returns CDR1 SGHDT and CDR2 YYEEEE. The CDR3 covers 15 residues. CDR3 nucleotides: TGTGCCAGCAGCCCGTACAGGGGGATGGGCACTGAAGCTTTCTTT. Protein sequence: CASSPYRGMGTEAFF. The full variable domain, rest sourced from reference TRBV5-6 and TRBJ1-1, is DAGVTQSPTHLIKTRGQQVTLRCSPKSGHDTVSWYQQALGQGPQFIFQYYEEEERQRGNFPDRFSGHQFPNYSSELNVNALLLGDSALYLCASSPYRGMGTEAFFGQGTRLTVV.

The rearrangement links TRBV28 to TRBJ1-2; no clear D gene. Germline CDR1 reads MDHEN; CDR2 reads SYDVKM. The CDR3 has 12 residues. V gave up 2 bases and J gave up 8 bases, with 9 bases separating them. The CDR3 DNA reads TGTGCCAGCAGTTTAGAGGTAAAGGGCTACACCTTC. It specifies CASSLEVKGYTF.

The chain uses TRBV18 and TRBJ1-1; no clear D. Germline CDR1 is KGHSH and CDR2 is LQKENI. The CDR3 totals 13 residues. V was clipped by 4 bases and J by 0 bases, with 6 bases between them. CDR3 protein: CASSRSVNTEAFF. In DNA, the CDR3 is TGTGCCAGCTCACGGAGCGTGAACACTGAAGCTTTCTTT.

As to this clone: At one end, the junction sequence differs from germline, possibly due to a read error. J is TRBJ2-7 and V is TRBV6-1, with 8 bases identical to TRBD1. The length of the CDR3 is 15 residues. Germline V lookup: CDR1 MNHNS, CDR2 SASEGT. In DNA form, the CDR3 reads TGTGCCAGCAGCGAAGACAGGGGCTCTCTCTACGAGCAGTACTTC. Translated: CASSEDRGSLYEQYF.

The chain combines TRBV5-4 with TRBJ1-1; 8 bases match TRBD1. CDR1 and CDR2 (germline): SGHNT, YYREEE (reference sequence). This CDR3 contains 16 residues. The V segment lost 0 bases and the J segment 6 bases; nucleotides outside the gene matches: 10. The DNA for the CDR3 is TGTGCCAGCAGCTTGGAACAGGGGGGGCCTAGGGCTGAAGCTTTCTTT. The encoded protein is CASSLEQGGPRAEAFF.

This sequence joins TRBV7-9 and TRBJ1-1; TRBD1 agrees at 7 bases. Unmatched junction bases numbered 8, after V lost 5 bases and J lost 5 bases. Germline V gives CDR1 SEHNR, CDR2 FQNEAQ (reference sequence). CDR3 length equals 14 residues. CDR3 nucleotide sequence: TGTGCCAGCAGCCCCGAGGGGGCTAAGACTGAAGCTTTCTTT. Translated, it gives CASSPEGAKTEAFF.